These 22 T cell receptor beta chains were sequenced from one sample in a study of blood T cell repertoires in COVID-19. TCRdb's table, derived via immunoSEQ multiplex PCR, lists solely in-frame clones and lacks some. There are 150,000 or so clones in the sample; approximately 78% occur only once, and more than 5% lies in the top ten. Sequencing used PBMCs or T cells enriched from blood (not recorded which). These receptors came from a woman aged 45-65 years who had recovered from COVID-19.

This clone was counted between two and nine times. The chain combines TRBV4-1 with TRBJ1-6; D is unresolved. The CDR3 covers 16 residues. Germline V CDR1 and CDR2: MGHRA, YSYEKL. The germline V and J ends were trimmed by 2 bases and 4 bases, with 12 bases remaining between them. The CDR3 DNA is TGCGCCAGCAGCCAAACGACCCGGGAGTATAATTCACCCCTCCACTTT. Its protein product is CASSQTTREYNSPLHF.

The CDR3 spells CASSSDEEGAGKLFF. The CDR3 nucleotides are TGTGCCAGCAGCAGTGATGAGGAGGGCGCGGGAAAACTGTTTTTT. The chain couples TRBV28 to TRBJ1-4; D unclear. The CDR3 consists of 15 residues. Trimming cost V 6 bases and J 10 bases, with 21 bases left between them. Germline V gene data show CDR1 as MDHEN and CDR2 as SYDVKM.

The chain links TRBV6-5 to TRBJ1-2; D remains unclear. V lost 5 bases and J 9 bases, leaving 16 bases between the germline ends. The germline CDR1 and CDR2 sequences are MNHEY and SVGAGI. The CDR3 is 13 amino acids. The CDR3 is CASSQPGLRRYTF. The CDR3 DNA follows: TGTGCCAGCAGTCAGCCAGGTCTAAGGCGCTACACCTTC.

V usage is TRBV24-1 and J usage is TRBJ2-1; TRBD2 agrees at 10 bases. The germline V gene encodes CDR1 KGHDR and CDR2 SFDVKD. V trimming: 5 bases; J trimming: 1 base; junction bases outside the gene matches: 10. The CDR3 spans 18 residues. For the CDR3, the DNA is TGTGCCACCAGTGCCCCTAGCGGGGGTGGAGGGTCCTACAATGAGCAGTTCTTC. Translated, it gives CATSAPSGGGGSYNEQFF.

This clone was seen a single time. The genes are TRBV15 and TRBJ1-4; D possibly corresponds to TRBD1 (6 bases). Trimming removed 1 base at V and 5 bases at J, with 8 bases between. From germline, CDR1 is LNHNV and CDR2 YYDKDF (reference sequence). The CDR3 has 14 residues. This CDR3 reads CATSRGTVNEKLFF. The CDR3 coding sequence is TGTGCCACCAGCAGAGGGACAGTAAATGAAAAACTGTTTTTT. Filled out from reference TRBV15 and TRBJ1-4, the complete variable domain reads DAMVIQNPRYQVTQFGKPVTLSCSQTLNHNVMYWYQQKSSQAPKLLFHYYDKDFNNEADTPDNFQSRRPNTSFCFLDIRSPGLGDTAMYLCATSRGTVNEKLFFGSGTQLSVL.

The chain employs TRBV6-2 or TRBV6-3 and TRBJ2-5; 11 nucleotides line up with TRBD1. The V gene's germline CDR1 is MNHEY and CDR2 SVGEGT. The CDR3 covers 16 residues. The J segment lost 5 bases and the V segment lost 4 bases, leaving 9 bases of the junction unmatched. The DNA for the CDR3 is TGTGCCAGCAGTTTAGTAACGGGACAGGGGGGCGAGACCCAGTACTTC. Its translation is CASSLVTGQGGETQYF.

The chain employs TRBV28 and TRBJ2-7; possible D gene TRBD1, 6 bases. Germline CDR1 MDHEN, CDR2 SYDVKM. The CDR3 is 15 amino acids. Trimming removed 6 bases at V and 7 bases at J, with 22 bases between. CDR3 protein: CASSSSEQGIGEQYF. In DNA form, the CDR3 reads TGTGCCAGCAGCAGTTCCGAACAGGGCATCGGAGAGCAGTACTTC.

The V call is TRBV23-1, the J call TRBJ2-7; 8 positions agree with TRBD2. TRBV23-1 is an ORF, and what it does is uncertain. The CDR3 contains 16 residues. Trimming at V came to 0 bases and at J to 2 bases, leaving 6 bases not matched to a gene. CDR3 in DNA: TGCGCCAGCAGTCAATCCAGTAGCGGGGAGACCTACGAGCAGTACTTC. Translating it yields CASSQSSSGETYEQYF.

The J gene is TRBJ2-1, the V gene TRBV27, with D possibly matching TRBD1 (5 bases). V was shortened by 6 bases and J by 7 bases, with 22 bases between the two germline ends. The CDR3 extends over 16 amino acids. Germline CDR1 is MNHEY and CDR2 is SMNVEV (reference sequence). CDR3 sequence reads: CASSWVGRAGWNEQFF. CDR3 coding DNA: TGTGCCAGCAGCTGGGTCGGCAGGGCAGGATGGAATGAGCAGTTCTTC.

This clone was counted once. The genes are TRBV6-5 and TRBJ2-3; no definite D call. Germline V lookup: CDR1 MNHEY, CDR2 SVGAGI. The V gene lost 2 bases and the J gene lost 6 bases, with 9 bases spanning the gap. This CDR3 comprises 13 residues. Written as DNA, the CDR3 is TGTGCCAGCAGTTACCTCCCTCCGGATACGCAGTATTTT. It yields the protein CASSYLPPDTQYF.

V and J are TRBV28 and TRBJ1-2; TRBD1 matches 11 bases. J was trimmed by 4 bases and V by 7 bases; bases with no gene match: 11. The germline V gene encodes CDR1 MDHEN and CDR2 SYDVKM. This CDR3 has 16 residues. The CDR3 here is CASTSGQGAIVYGYTF. CDR3 nucleotide sequence: TGTGCCAGCACCTCAGGACAGGGGGCAATTGTCTATGGCTACACCTTC.

The chain combines TRBV5-1 with TRBJ1-1, with D maybe TRBD1 (5 bases). Between the trimmed V and J ends, which lost 5 bases and 3 bases, there was a span of 20 bases. The CDR3 is 16 amino acids. The V gene's germline CDR1 is SGHRS and CDR2 YFSETQ. CDR3 DNA: TGCGCCAGCAGTATAGAGGAGGGGAGGTCGGACACTGAAGCTTTCTTT. Translated: CASSIEEGRSDTEAFF.

This chain joins TRBV12-3 or TRBV12-4 and TRBJ1-2, with D maybe TRBD1 (6 bases). Deletions cut 2 bases from V and 8 bases from J, with 6 bases between. This CDR3 comprises 11 residues. For the CDR3, the DNA is TGTGCCAGCAGTTTAAGGGGGGGCTACACCTTC. It encodes CASSLRGGYTF.

The rearrangement joins TRBV15 to TRBJ2-1, with TRBD2 matching 13 bases. J was trimmed by 7 bases and V by 0 bases; bases with no gene match: 9. Germline values: CDR1 LNHNV, CDR2 YYDKDF (reference sequence). There are 18 residues in the CDR3. CDR3 sequence (DNA): TGTGCCACCAGCAGAGAGACACCGGGACTAGCGGGGTTTAATGAGCAGTTCTTC. This encodes CATSRETPGLAGFNEQFF.

The chain couples TRBV6-5 to TRBJ1-5; D ambiguous. V dropped 6 bases and J dropped 3 bases, with 12 bases sitting between them. The CDR3 length is 14 residues. Germline V lookup: CDR1 MNHEY, CDR2 SVGAGI. CDR3 DNA: TGTGCCAGCAGCTACGGCGGGAACAATCAGCCCCAGCATTTT. This codes for CASSYGGNNQPQHF.

The CDR3 loop is CASSPIPREDRGTGNTIYF. The CDR3 region has the DNA TGTGCCAGCAGCCCGATACCGAGAGAGGACAGGGGGACTGGAAACACCATATATTTT. The chain carries TRBV7-2 and TRBJ1-3; 10 bases map to TRBD1. The CDR3 is 19 residues long. J lost 2 bases, V lost 5 bases, and 15 bases had no gene match. CDR1 is SGHTA and CDR2 is FQGNSA in the germline V gene.

The V gene is TRBV19, the J gene TRBJ2-2; 7 nucleotides line up with TRBD1. The CDR3 contains 18 residues. Germline trimming cut 8 bases from V and 3 bases from J; bases unmatched to any gene: 18. Germline CDR1 LNHDA, CDR2 SQIVND (reference sequence). Here the CDR3 reads CASSFRRGTSSDTGELFF. DNA for the CDR3: TGTGCCAGTTCCTTCCGCAGGGGGACCTCGAGCGACACCGGGGAGCTGTTTTTT.

This rearrangement joins TRBV6-5 to TRBJ2-7, with 9 bases that match TRBD1. This CDR3 is 14 amino acids long. V was pared by 5 bases and J by 7 bases, with 9 bases of the junction left unmatched. Per the germline V gene, CDR1 is MNHEY and CDR2 is SVGAGI. The CDR3 loop reads CASSNLWTGVEQYF. DNA for the CDR3: TGTGCCAGCAGTAATCTTTGGACAGGGGTGGAGCAGTACTTC.

The chain employs TRBV30 and TRBJ2-1; D is ambiguous. Germline CDR1 reads GTSNPN; CDR2 reads SVGIG (reference sequence). CDR3 length equals 13 residues. V lost 3 bases, J lost 4 bases, and 10 bases lay in between. For the CDR3, the DNA is TGTGCCTGGAGCCCGGGTTCATACAATGAGCAGTTCTTC. This encodes CAWSPGSYNEQFF.

This chain connects TRBV7-9 to TRBJ1-2; maybe TRBD1 (5 bases). CDR1 is SEHNR, CDR2 FQNEAQ, per germline (reference sequence). CDR3 length: 17 amino acids. Trimming stripped 4 bases from V and 8 bases from J, with 26 bases between. CDR3: CASSYAPGTREGGGYTF. The CDR3 DNA is TGTGCCAGCAGCTACGCCCCGGGGACCCGGGAGGGAGGAGGCTACACCTTC.

The rearrangement joins TRBV7-2 to TRBJ1-1; the D is unclear. V lost 1 base, J lost 3 bases, and 6 bases lay in between. The germline V gene encodes CDR1 SGHTA and CDR2 FQGNSA. This CDR3 region has 13 residues. The chain's CDR3 is CASSLVSYTEAFF. CDR3 DNA: TGTGCCAGCAGCTTAGTGTCCTACACTGAAGCTTTCTTT.

The CDR3 sequence: CASSFGTGYGYTF. CDR3 coding DNA: TGTGCCAGCAGCTTTGGGACAGGTTATGGCTACACCTTC. The V and J genes are TRBV3-1 (or the pseudogene TRBV3-2) and TRBJ1-2, with TRBD1 matching over 8 bases. The CDR3 consists of 13 residues. Germline lookup yields CDR1 LGHDT and CDR2 YNNKEL (reference sequence). The V gene end was trimmed by 5 bases and the J gene end by 5 bases; junction bases not matched to a gene: 4.